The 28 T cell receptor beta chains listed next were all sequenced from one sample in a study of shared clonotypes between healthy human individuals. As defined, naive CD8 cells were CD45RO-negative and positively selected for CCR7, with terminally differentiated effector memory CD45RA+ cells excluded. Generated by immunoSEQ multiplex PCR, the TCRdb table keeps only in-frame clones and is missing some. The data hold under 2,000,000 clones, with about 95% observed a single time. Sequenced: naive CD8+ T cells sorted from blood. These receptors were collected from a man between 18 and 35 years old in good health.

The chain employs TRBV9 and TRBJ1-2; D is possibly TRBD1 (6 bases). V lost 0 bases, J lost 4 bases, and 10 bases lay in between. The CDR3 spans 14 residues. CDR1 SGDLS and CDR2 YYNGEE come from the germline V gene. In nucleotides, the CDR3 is TGTGCCAGCAGCGTAGCTGCGACAGGCTATGGCTACACCTTC. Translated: CASSVAATGYGYTF. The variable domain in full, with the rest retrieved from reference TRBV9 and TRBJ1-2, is DSGVTQTPKHLITATGQRVTLRCSPRSGDLSVYWYQQSLDQGLQFLIQYYNGEERAKGNILERFSAQQFPDLHSELNLSSLELGDSALYFCASSVAATGYGYTFGSGTRLTVV.

CDR3 coding DNA: TGCGCCAGCAGCCGCCAAGCCGAGGGGTACTCCTACGAGCAGTACTTC. Translating gives CASSRQAEGYSYEQYF. V is TRBV4-1 and J is TRBJ2-7, with D perhaps matching TRBD1 or TRBD2 (5 bases each). Trimming cost V 4 bases and J 0 bases, with 16 bases left between them. The length of the CDR3 is 16 residues. The germline CDR1 and CDR2 sequences are MGHRA and YSYEKL.

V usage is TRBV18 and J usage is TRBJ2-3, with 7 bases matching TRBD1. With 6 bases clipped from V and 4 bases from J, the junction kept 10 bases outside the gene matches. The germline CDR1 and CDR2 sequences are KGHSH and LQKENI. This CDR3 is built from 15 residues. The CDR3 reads CASSPNDRAPDTQYF. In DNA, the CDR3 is TGTGCCAGCTCCCCAAACGACAGGGCCCCAGATACGCAGTATTTT.

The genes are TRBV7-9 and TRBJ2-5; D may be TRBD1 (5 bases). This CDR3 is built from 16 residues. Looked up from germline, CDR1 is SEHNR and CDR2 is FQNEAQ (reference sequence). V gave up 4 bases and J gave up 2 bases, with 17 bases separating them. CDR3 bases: TGTGCCAGCAGCTCCCCCGACAGCCTTTATCAAGAGACCCAGTACTTC. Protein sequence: CASSSPDSLYQETQYF. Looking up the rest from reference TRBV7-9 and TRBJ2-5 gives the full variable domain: DTGVSQNPRHKITKRGQNVTFRCDPISEHNRLYWYRQTLGQGPEFLTYFQNEAQLEKSRLLSDRFSAERPKGSFSTLEIQRTEQGDSAMYLCASSSPDSLYQETQYFGPGTRLLVL.

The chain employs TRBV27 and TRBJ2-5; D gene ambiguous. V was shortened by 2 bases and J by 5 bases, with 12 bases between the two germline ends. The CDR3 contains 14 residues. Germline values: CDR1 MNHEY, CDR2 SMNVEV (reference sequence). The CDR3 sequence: CASSLMGSGETQYF. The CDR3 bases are TGTGCCAGCAGTTTAATGGGTTCCGGGGAGACCCAGTACTTC.

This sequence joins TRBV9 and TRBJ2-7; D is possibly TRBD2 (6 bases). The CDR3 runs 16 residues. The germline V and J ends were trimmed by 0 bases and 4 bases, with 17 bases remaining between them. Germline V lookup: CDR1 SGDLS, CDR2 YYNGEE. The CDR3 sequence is CASSVEGSVAVYEQYF. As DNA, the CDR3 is TGTGCCAGCAGCGTAGAGGGCTCAGTAGCGGTGTACGAGCAGTACTTC.

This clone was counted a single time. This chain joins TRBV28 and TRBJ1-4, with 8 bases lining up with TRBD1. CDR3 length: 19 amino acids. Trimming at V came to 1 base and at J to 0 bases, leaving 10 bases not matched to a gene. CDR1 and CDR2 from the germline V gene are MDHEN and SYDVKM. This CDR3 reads CASSLYGVGQESTNEKLFF. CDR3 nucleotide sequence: TGTGCCAGCAGTTTATATGGCGTGGGACAGGAGTCAACTAATGAAAAACTGTTTTTT. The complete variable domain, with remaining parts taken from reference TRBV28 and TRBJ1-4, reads DVKVTQSSRYLVKRTGEKVFLECVQDMDHENMFWYRQDPGLGLRLIYFSYDVKMKEKGDIPEGYSVSREKKERFSLILESASTNQTSMYLCASSLYGVGQESTNEKLFFGSGTQLSVL.

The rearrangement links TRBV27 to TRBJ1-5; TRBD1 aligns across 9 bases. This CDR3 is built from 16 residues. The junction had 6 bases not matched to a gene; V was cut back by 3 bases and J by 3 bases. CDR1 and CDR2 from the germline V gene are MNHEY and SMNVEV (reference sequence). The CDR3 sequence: CASSFLGQGINQPQHF. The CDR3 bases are TGTGCCAGCAGTTTCCTGGGACAGGGAATCAATCAGCCCCAGCATTTT.

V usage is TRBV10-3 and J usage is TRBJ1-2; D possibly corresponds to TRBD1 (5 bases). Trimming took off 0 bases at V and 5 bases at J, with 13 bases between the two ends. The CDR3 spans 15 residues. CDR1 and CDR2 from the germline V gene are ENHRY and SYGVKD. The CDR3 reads CAISESADNGYGYTF. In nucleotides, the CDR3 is TGTGCCATCAGTGAGTCGGCGGACAATGGATATGGCTACACCTTC.

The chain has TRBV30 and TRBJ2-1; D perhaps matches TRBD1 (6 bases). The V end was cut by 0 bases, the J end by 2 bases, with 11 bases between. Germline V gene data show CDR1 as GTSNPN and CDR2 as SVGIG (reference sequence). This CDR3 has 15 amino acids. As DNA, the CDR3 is TGTGCCTGGAGTGTTCAGGGGAGCCCCTACAATGAGCAGTTCTTC. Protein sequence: CAWSVQGSPYNEQFF.

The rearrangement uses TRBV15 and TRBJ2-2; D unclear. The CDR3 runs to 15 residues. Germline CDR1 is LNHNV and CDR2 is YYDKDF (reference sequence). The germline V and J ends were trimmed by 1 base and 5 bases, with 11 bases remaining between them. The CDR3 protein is CATSRVEPNTGELFF. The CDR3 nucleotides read TGTGCCACCAGCAGAGTGGAACCTAATACCGGGGAGCTGTTTTTT.

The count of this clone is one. The CDR3 protein is CASSHTAGGYNSPLHF. The CDR3 coding sequence is TGTGCCAGCAGCCATACGGCAGGGGGTTATAATTCACCCCTCCACTTT. The V call is TRBV6-6, the J call TRBJ1-6, with 7 positions matching TRBD1. This CDR3 spans 16 amino acids. Trimming cost V 6 bases and J 4 bases; bases outside gene matches: 9. Looked up from germline, CDR1 is MNHNY and CDR2 is SVGAGI (reference sequence).

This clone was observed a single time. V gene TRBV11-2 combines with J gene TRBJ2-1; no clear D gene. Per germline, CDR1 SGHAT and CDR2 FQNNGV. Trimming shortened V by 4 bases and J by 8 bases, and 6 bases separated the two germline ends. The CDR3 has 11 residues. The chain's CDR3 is CASSWSYEQFF. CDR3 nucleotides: TGTGCCAGCAGCTGGAGCTATGAGCAGTTCTTC.

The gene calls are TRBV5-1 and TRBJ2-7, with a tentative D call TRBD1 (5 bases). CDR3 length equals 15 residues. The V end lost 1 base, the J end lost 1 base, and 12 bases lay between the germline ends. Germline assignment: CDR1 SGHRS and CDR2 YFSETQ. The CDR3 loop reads CASSLYRGDSYEQYF. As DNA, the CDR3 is TGCGCCAGCAGCTTGTATAGGGGTGATTCCTACGAGCAGTACTTC.

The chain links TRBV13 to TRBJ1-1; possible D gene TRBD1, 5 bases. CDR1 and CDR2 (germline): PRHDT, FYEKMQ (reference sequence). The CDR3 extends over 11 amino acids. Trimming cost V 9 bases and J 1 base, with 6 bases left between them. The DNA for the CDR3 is TGTGCCAGTGGGGGGAACACTGAAGCTTTCTTT. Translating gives CASGGNTEAFF.

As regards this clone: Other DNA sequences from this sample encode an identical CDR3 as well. The CDR3 region is CASSLGLAYEQYF. The CDR3 DNA reads TGTGCCAGCAGCTTAGGACTAGCCTACGAGCAGTACTTC. The rearrangement joins TRBV11-2 to TRBJ2-7; D may be TRBD2 (6 bases). The CDR3 sequence is 13 residues long. Deletions cut 1 base from V and 2 bases from J, with 6 bases between. Germline loops: CDR1 SGHAT, CDR2 FQNNGV.

This CDR3 reads CASITAIRTDEYF. Here the CDR3 DNA reads TGCGCCAGTATCACGGCAATCAGGACCGACGAGTACTTC. The rearrangement uses TRBV5-1 and TRBJ2-7, with no clear D. This CDR3 is 13 amino acids long. Trimming cost V 8 bases and J 11 bases, with 23 bases left between them. CDR1 is SGHRS and CDR2 is YFSETQ in the germline V gene.

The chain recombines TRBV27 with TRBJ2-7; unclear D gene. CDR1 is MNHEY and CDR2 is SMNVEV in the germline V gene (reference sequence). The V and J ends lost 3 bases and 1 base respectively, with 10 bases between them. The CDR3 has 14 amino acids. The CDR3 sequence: CASSFGRNSYEQYF. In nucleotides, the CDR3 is TGTGCCAGCAGTTTCGGAAGAAATTCCTACGAGCAGTACTTC.

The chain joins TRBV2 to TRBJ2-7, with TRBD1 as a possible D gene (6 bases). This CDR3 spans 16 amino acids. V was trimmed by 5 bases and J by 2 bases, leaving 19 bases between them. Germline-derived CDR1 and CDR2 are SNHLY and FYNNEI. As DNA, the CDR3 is TGTGCCAGCAGTTCCCGGCCCCGGGACACTGCCTACGAGCAGTACTTC. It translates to CASSSRPRDTAYEQYF.

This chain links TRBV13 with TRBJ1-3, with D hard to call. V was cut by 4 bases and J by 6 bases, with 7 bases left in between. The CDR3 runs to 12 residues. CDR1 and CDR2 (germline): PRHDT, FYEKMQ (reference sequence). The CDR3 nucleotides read TGTGCCAGCAGCTCTAGGGTAAACACCATATATTTT. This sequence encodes CASSSRVNTIYF.

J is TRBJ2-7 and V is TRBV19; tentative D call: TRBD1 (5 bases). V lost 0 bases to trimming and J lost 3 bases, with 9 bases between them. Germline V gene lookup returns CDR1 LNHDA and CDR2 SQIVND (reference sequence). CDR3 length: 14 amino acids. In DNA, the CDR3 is TGTGCCAGTAGTATAGATCCAGGGAACTACGAGCAGTACTTC. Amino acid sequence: CASSIDPGNYEQYF.

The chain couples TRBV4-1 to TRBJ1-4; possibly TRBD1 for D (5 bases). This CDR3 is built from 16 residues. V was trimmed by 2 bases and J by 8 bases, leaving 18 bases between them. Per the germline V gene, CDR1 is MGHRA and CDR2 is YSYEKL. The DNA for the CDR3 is TGCGCCAGCAGCCAATCAGATCCCTGGGGGGACGAAAAACTGTTTTTT. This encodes CASSQSDPWGDEKLFF.

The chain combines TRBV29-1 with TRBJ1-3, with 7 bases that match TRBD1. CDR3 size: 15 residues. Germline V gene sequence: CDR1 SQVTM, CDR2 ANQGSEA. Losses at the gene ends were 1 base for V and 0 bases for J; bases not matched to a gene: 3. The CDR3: CSVEGDSHSGNTIYF. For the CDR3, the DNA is TGCAGCGTTGAAGGGGACAGCCACTCTGGAAACACCATATATTTT.

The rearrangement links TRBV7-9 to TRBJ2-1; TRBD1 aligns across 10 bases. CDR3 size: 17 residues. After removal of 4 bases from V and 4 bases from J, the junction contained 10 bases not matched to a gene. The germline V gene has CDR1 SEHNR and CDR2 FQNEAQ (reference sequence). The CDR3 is CASSSPVRDRGYNEQFF. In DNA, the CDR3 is TGTGCCAGCAGCTCTCCCGTCCGGGACAGGGGTTACAATGAGCAGTTCTTC.

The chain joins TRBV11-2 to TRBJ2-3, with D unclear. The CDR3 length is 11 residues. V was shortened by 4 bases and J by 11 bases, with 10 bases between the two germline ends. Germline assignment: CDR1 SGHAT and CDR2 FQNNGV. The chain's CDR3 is CASSSIGLQYF. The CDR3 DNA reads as TGTGCCAGCAGCTCCATCGGTTTGCAGTATTTT.

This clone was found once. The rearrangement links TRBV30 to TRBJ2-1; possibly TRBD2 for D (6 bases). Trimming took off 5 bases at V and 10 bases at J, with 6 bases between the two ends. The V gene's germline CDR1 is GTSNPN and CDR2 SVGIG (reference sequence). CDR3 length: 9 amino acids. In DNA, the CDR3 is TGTGCCTGGGGGAGGGAGCAGTTCTTC. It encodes CAWGREQFF.

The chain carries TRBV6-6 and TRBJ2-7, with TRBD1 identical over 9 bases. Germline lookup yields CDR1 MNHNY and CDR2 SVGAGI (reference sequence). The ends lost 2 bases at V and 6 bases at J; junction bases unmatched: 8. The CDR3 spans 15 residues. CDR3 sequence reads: CASSYAGTGSGEQYF. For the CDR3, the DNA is TGTGCCAGCAGTTACGCGGGGACAGGGTCTGGCGAGCAGTACTTC.

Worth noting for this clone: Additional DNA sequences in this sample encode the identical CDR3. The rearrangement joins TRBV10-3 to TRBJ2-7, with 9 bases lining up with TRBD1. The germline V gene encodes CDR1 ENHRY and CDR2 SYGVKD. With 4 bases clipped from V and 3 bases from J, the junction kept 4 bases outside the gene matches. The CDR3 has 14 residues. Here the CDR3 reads CAISGGTGYYEQYF. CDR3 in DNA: TGTGCCATCAGTGGGGGGACAGGGTACTACGAGCAGTACTTC.